This T cell receptor (beta chain) was recorded in a study of neurological immune-mediated disorders. This CDR3 contains 18 residues. V lost 4 bases to trimming and J lost 1 base, with 22 bases between them. The germline gives CDR1 MDHEN, CDR2 SYDVKM. This clonotype was counted at least ten times. MiXCR, applied by TCRdb to the 5' RACE reads, yields one record per CDR3 protein. The sample records 35,000 to 45,000 distinct CDR3 sequences, 3% to 3.5% being singletons. Time point of the sample: longitudinal time-point 1 (baseline). Sequenced: PBMCs. This TCR came from a woman aged 60-75 years with multiple sclerosis. The V call is TRBV28, the J call TRBJ1-2; TRBD1 might be the D (6 bases). The CDR3 is CASSSPLGGGLGNYGYTF. The CDR3 region has the DNA TGTGCCAGCAGTTCCCCCCTGGGAGGGGGGCTGGGTAACTATGGCTACACCTTC.